This T cell receptor (beta chain) was captured in a study of shared clonotypes between healthy human individuals. The V gene's germline CDR1 is MNHEY and CDR2 SVGAGI. This CDR3 has 15 residues. V shed 2 bases and J 6 bases; nucleotides not matched to a gene: 3. Points from the study as a whole: What rarefaction showed was incomplete sorted-subset sequencing despite large depth.

Comments on this clone: Its antigen is unknown.

CD45RO-negative, CCR7-positively selected cells formed the naive CD8 fraction, excluding terminally differentiated effector memory CD45RA+ cells. Assay: immunoSEQ multiplex PCR; the TCRdb copy retains only in-frame clones and omits some. The table lists a few million clones, around 93% of them singletons, with approximately 1.7% in the top ten. This sequence was found in a man aged 18 to 29 in good health. Some clones in this sample may be carry-over from other donors' samples. The sample consisted of naive CD8+ T cells from PBMCs. The gene calls are TRBV6-5 and TRBJ2-1, with 11 bases aligning to TRBD2. CDR3 nucleotides: TGTGCCAGCAGTTACACTAGCGGGAGTCTCAATGAGCAGTTCTTC. It codes for CASSYTSGSLNEQFF.